The 26 T cell receptor beta chains presented below share a single source sample, sequenced in a study of T cell repertoires in cytomegalovirus infection. TCRdb processed the reads anew with MiXCR; each CDR3 protein has one entry. The sample lists roughly 760,000 distinct CDR3 sequences; about 40% were seen once. The sequenced material came from PBMCs. Every receptor here comes from a human donor in good health (CMV status not recorded). Some clones in this sample may be carry-over from other donors' samples.

A few counts support this clonotype. J is TRBJ2-7 and V is TRBV7-2; D may match TRBD1 or TRBD2 (5 bases each). The V end was cut by 3 bases, the J end by 4 bases, with 19 bases between. Looked up from germline, CDR1 is SGHTA and CDR2 is FQGNSA. This CDR3 contains 16 residues. CDR3 protein: CASSFTGTRTTYEQYF. The CDR3 nucleotides are TGTGCCAGCAGCTTCACCGGGACCCGAACCACTTACGAGCAGTACTTC.

As to this clonotype: As the CDR3 is not closed by the conserved phenylalanine or tryptophan, this likely results from a read error. This chain joins TRBV7-2 and TRBJ2-4, with a weak D call TRBD2 (6 bases). CDR1 and CDR2 from the germline V gene are SGHTA and FQGNSA. V was trimmed by 2 bases and J by 3 bases, leaving 14 bases between them. CDR3 length equals 16 residues. The CDR3 is CASSLSGGRGKNIQYL. The DNA of the CDR3 is TGTGCCAGCAGCTTATCCGGGGGTAGGGGCAAAAACATTCAGTACTTA.

There are a few counts of this clonotype. The CDR3 sequence is CASSLLAGGSATDTQYF. The CDR3 bases are TGTGCCAGCAGTCTACTAGCGGGGGGTTCAGCCACAGATACGCAGTATTTT. This chain joins TRBV28 and TRBJ2-3; 12 nucleotides agree with TRBD2. The CDR3 spans 17 residues. The germline CDR1 and CDR2 sequences are MDHEN and SYDVKM. The junction had 8 bases not matched to a gene; V was cut back by 5 bases and J by 2 bases.

Note on this clonotype: At one end, the junction sequence differs from germline, possibly due to a read error. V is TRBV10-3 and J is TRBJ2-1; D is ambiguous. Germline CDR1 reads ENHRY; CDR2 reads SYGVKD. This CDR3 is 16 amino acids long. CDR3 in DNA: TGTACCATCAGTGATCTGAGCGCACTTACCTACAATGAGCAGTTCTTC. Protein: CTISDLSALTYNEQFF.

This clonotype was observed a few times. The rearrangement joins TRBV6-2 or TRBV6-3 to TRBJ1-4; D perhaps matches TRBD1 (5 bases). This CDR3 is built from 12 residues. Per the germline V gene, CDR1 is MNHEY and CDR2 is SVGEGT. Trimming shortened V by 5 bases and J by 10 bases, and 11 bases separated the two germline ends. The CDR3 bases are TGTGCCAGCAGTCCAGACGGGGGAAAACTGTTTTTT. It is translated as CASSPDGGKLFF.

V gene TRBV29-1 combines with J gene TRBJ2-1; D is unresolved. V was shortened by 6 bases and J by 6 bases, with 3 bases between the two germline ends. CDR1 and CDR2 (germline): SQVTM, ANQGSEA. The CDR3 loop spans 9 amino acids. The chain's CDR3 is CSVSNEQFF. The CDR3 DNA is TGCAGCGTCTCCAATGAGCAGTTCTTC.

V usage is TRBV6-1 and J usage is TRBJ2-7; 9 bases line up with TRBD2. V gave up 8 bases and J gave up 2 bases; unmatched junction bases: 4. The germline CDR1 and CDR2 sequences are MNHNS and SASEGT. CDR3 length equals 13 residues. DNA for the CDR3: TGTGCCAGCGCCGAGCGGGGGGCCTACGAGCAGTACTTC. Its protein is CASAERGAYEQYF.

This clonotype occurred once. This chain uses TRBV6-5 with TRBJ1-3; 9 bases agree with TRBD1. The CDR3 is made up of 16 amino acids. Germline CDR1 reads MNHEY; CDR2 reads SVGAGI. Losses at the gene ends were 8 bases for V and 4 bases for J; bases not matched to a gene: 12. The CDR3 spells CASREISGTGGNTIYF. CDR3 DNA: TGTGCCAGCCGAGAAATCTCCGGGACAGGGGGAAACACCATATATTTT.

This clonotype came up many times. The chain is built from TRBV7-2 and TRBJ2-1; D call uncertain. Germline V gene lookup returns CDR1 SGHTA and CDR2 FQGNSA. V gave up 5 bases and J gave up 3 bases, with 17 bases separating them. There are 16 residues in the CDR3. For the CDR3, the DNA is TGTGCCAGCAGCCATAACAGAATAAGTTTCTACAATGAGCAGTTCTTC. Protein product: CASSHNRISFYNEQFF. The whole variable domain, filled in from reference TRBV7-2 and TRBJ2-1, reads GAGVSQSPSNKVTEKGKDVELRCDPISGHTALYWYRQSLGQGLEFLIYFQGNSAPDKSGLPSDRFSAERTGGSVSTLTIQRTQQEDSAVYLCASSHNRISFYNEQFFGPGTRLTVL.

J is TRBJ2-7 and V is TRBV20-1; 8 positions agree with TRBD2. CDR3 length: 17 amino acids. Germline lookup yields CDR1 DFQATT and CDR2 SNEGSKA (reference sequence). J gave up 7 bases and V 5 bases, and 22 bases lay outside the gene matches. CDR3 sequence reads: CSAQSLRLAGRPVEQYF. CDR3 nucleotide sequence: TGCAGTGCTCAGTCCCTTCGTTTAGCGGGACGGCCGGTAGAGCAGTACTTC.

This clonotype was counted ten times or more. This chain connects TRBV6-5 to TRBJ1-6; weak D call: TRBD1 (5 bases). CDR1 MNHEY and CDR2 SVGAGI come from the germline V gene. V was pared by 0 bases and J by 10 bases, with 13 bases between. The CDR3 contains 15 residues. Here the CDR3 DNA reads TGTGCCAGCAGTTACTCGAAGGGGTCGAGGTCACCCCTCCACTTT. Translated: CASSYSKGSRSPLHF.

This clonotype was observed a handful of times. V is TRBV4-2 and J is TRBJ1-4, with D unclear. Per the germline V gene, CDR1 is LGHNA and CDR2 is YNFKEQ. The CDR3 sequence is 12 residues long. Trimming took off 4 bases at V and 12 bases at J, with 12 bases between the two ends. CDR3 nucleotides: TGTGCCAGCAGCCCCAGACTCAGGCAACTGTTTTTT. Its protein is CASSPRLRQLFF.

The table lists this clonotype with a few counts. This chain uses TRBV28 with TRBJ1-6, with TRBD1 as a possible D gene (5 bases). V lost 8 bases to trimming and J lost 9 bases, with 20 bases between them. The CDR3 sequence is 15 residues long. Germline V gene data show CDR1 as MDHEN and CDR2 as SYDVKM. The CDR3 is CASSGEYRTISPLHF. CDR3 DNA sequence: TGTGCCAGCTCTGGGGAGTACAGGACCATTTCACCCCTCCACTTT.

This clonotype has a count of ten or more. This chain joins TRBV6-1 and TRBJ2-3; D is undetermined. The V and J ends lost 4 bases and 0 bases respectively, with 5 bases between them. The length of the CDR3 is 13 residues. The germline V gene encodes CDR1 MNHNS and CDR2 SASEGT. The CDR3 region is CASSVGSTDTQYF. The CDR3 region has the DNA TGTGCCAGCAGTGTAGGGAGCACAGATACGCAGTATTTT.

The V call is TRBV19, the J call TRBJ1-2; D gene uncertain. With 4 bases removed from V and 8 bases from J, the gap between germline ends came to 20 bases. The V gene's germline CDR1 is LNHDA and CDR2 SQIVND (reference sequence). This CDR3 is built from 15 residues. The CDR3, as DNA: TGTGCCAGTAGTACCCCCCGGGCGGCTACGGCGGGCTACACCTTC. Its translation: CASSTPRAATAGYTF.

The V gene is TRBV28, the J gene TRBJ2-3; maybe TRBD2 (7 bases). The germline V gene encodes CDR1 MDHEN and CDR2 SYDVKM. Trimming stripped 6 bases from V and 2 bases from J, with 18 bases between. The length of the CDR3 is 16 residues. The CDR3 region has the DNA TGTGCCAGCAGCCGCCTGGGGGGGCGGAACACAGATACGCAGTATTTT. Protein sequence: CASSRLGGRNTDTQYF.

The chain uses TRBV7-6 and TRBJ1-1; D gene unclear. V gave up 6 bases and J gave up 1 base, with 12 bases separating them. Germline loops: CDR1 SGHVS, CDR2 FNYEAQ. This CDR3 spans 14 amino acids. CDR3 bases: TGTGCCAGCAGACCGGACGTACAGAACACTGAAGCTTTCTTT. Translated: CASRPDVQNTEAFF.

The sample holds many counts of this clonotype. V usage is TRBV7-2 and J usage is TRBJ1-6; D is ambiguous. Per germline, CDR1 SGHTA and CDR2 FQGNSA. The CDR3 is 15 amino acids. V gave up 3 bases and J gave up 5 bases, with 11 bases separating them. The CDR3 sequence: CASSLSGFDNSPLHF. DNA of the CDR3: TGTGCCAGCAGCTTGAGCGGGTTTGATAATTCACCCCTCCACTTT.

The chain uses TRBV20-1 and TRBJ2-2; no firm D call. Per germline, CDR1 DFQATT and CDR2 SNEGSKA (reference sequence). This CDR3 comprises 12 residues. Trimming left V 0 bases short and J 7 bases short, with 6 bases between. The DNA of the CDR3 is TGCAGTGCTAGAGAGTCTGTCGGGGAGCTGTTTTTT. It encodes CSARESVGELFF.

This clonotype was recorded a few times. CDR3 in DNA: TGTGCCAGCAGCTTCTCTGGTGGAAGCGGCCCCACAGATACGCAGTATTTT. Translated, it gives CASSFSGGSGPTDTQYF. The chain recombines TRBV7-3 with TRBJ2-3; TRBD2 is a possible D gene (5 bases). This CDR3 has 17 amino acids. CDR1 is SGHTA, CDR2 FQGTGA, per germline. Trimming removed 3 bases at V and 2 bases at J, with 18 bases between.

This sequence joins TRBV2 and TRBJ2-5; TRBD1 might be the D (5 bases). Germline CDR1 SNHLY, CDR2 FYNNEI. The CDR3 contains 12 residues. Trimming took 11 bases from V and 1 from J, leaving 11 bases between them. The CDR3 DNA reads TGTGCCGGTGGACACGTCCAAGAGACCCAGTACTTC. It codes for CAGGHVQETQYF.

The V gene is TRBV14, the J gene TRBJ1-6; tentative D call: TRBD1 (5 bases). Germline loops: CDR1 SGHDN, CDR2 FVKESK. The germline V and J ends were trimmed by 1 base and 9 bases, with 7 bases remaining between them. The CDR3 runs 13 residues. DNA for the CDR3: TGTGCCAGCAGCCAAGGGGGGGTTTCACCCCTCCACTTT. Protein product: CASSQGGVSPLHF. The full variable domain, in which reference TRBV14 and TRBJ1-6 provide the parts outside the CDR3, is EAGVTQFPSHSVIEKGQTVTLRCDPISGHDNLYWYRRVMGKEIKFLLHFVKESKQDESGMPNNRFLAERTGGTYSTLKVQPAELEDSGVYFCASSQGGVSPLHFGNGTRLTVT.

This clonotype was counted once. In nucleotides, the CDR3 is TGCAGCGTTGCGAGACAGGGGGTAATGAACACTGAAGCTTTCTTT. This gives the protein CSVARQGVMNTEAFF. The gene calls are TRBV29-1 and TRBJ1-1; 9 bases match TRBD1. This CDR3 has 15 residues. Trimming at V came to 4 bases and at J to 0 bases, leaving 6 bases not matched to a gene. Germline assignment: CDR1 SQVTM and CDR2 ANQGSEA.

This clonotype has more than one count but fewer than ten. The gene calls are TRBV7-9 and TRBJ2-7; 7 nucleotides match TRBD1. With V trimmed by 5 bases and J by 4 bases, 8 bases remained unmatched. Germline V gives CDR1 SEHNR, CDR2 FQNEAQ (reference sequence). This CDR3 has 14 amino acids. The CDR3 region has the DNA TGTGCCAGCAGCGCGAGACAGGGTGATTACGAGCAGTACTTC. Translating gives CASSARQGDYEQYF.

This clonotype was counted many times. The J gene is TRBJ2-3, the V gene TRBV7-8; 11 bases map to TRBD2. This CDR3 spans 18 amino acids. The junction had 12 bases not matched to a gene; V was cut back by 1 base and J by 6 bases. Germline loops: CDR1 SGHVS, CDR2 FQNEAQ. The CDR3 region is CASSLGAPGLAVPDTQYF. CDR3 coding DNA: TGTGCCAGCAGCTTAGGGGCCCCGGGACTAGCGGTTCCCGATACGCAGTATTTT.

CDR3 amino acids: CATSQGTQYF. The CDR3 DNA reads as TGTGCCACCAGTCAGGGTACGCAGTATTTT. The chain carries TRBV24-1 and TRBJ2-3; tentatively, D is TRBD1 (5 bases). This CDR3 is built from 10 residues. V lost 6 bases and J 8 bases, leaving 5 bases between the germline ends. The germline V gene encodes CDR1 KGHDR and CDR2 SFDVKD.